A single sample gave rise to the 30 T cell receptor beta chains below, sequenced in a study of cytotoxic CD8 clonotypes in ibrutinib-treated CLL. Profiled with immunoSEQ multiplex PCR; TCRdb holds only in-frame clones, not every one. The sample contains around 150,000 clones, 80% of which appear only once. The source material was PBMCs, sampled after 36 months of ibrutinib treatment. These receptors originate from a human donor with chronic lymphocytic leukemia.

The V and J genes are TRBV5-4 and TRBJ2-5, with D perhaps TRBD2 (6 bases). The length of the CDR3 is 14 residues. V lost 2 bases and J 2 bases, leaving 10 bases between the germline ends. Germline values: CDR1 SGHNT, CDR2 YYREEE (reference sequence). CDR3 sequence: CASSFGLTQETQYF. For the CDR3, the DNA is TGTGCCAGCAGCTTCGGACTAACACAAGAGACCCAGTACTTC.

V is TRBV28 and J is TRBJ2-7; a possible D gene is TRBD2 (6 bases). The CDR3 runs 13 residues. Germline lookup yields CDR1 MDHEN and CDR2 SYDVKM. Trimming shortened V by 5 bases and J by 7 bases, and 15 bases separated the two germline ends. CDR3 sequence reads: CASSRGLSREQYF. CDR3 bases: TGTGCCAGCAGTAGGGGACTCTCCCGAGAGCAGTACTTC.

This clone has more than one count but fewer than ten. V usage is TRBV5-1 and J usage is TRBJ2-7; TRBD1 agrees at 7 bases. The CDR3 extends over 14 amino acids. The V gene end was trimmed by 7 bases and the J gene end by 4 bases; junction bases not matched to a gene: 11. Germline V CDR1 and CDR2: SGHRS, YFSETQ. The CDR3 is CASRLTGIGYEQYF. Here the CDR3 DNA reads TGCGCCAGCCGCCTGACAGGGATTGGTTACGAGCAGTACTTC.

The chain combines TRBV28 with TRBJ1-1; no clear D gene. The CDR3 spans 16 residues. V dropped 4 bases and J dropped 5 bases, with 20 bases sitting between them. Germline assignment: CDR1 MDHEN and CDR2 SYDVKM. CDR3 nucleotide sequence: TGTGCCAGCAGTTCCTCCCCGCGCAGGCGAAGGACTGAAGCTTTCTTT. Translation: CASSSSPRRRRTEAFF.

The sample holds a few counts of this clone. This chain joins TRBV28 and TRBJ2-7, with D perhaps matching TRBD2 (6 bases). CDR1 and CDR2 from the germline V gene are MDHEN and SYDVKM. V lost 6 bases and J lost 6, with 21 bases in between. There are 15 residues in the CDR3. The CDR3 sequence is CASRARGGGISEQYF. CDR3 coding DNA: TGTGCCAGCAGGGCCCGGGGAGGCGGGATCTCCGAGCAGTACTTC.

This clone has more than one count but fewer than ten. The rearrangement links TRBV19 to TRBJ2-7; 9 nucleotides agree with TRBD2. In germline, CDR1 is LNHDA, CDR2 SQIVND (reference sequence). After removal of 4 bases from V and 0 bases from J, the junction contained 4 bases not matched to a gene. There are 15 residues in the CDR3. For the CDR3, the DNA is TGTGCCAGTAGTACCTTTAGCGGGAGCTCCTACGAGCAGTACTTC. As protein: CASSTFSGSSYEQYF.

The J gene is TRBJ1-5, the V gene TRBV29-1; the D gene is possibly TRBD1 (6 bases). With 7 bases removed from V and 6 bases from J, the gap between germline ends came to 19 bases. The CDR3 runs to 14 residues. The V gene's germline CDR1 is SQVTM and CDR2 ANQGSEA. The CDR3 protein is CSALVEGVTQPQHF. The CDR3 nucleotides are TGCAGCGCCCTTGTGGAGGGGGTTACTCAGCCCCAGCATTTT.

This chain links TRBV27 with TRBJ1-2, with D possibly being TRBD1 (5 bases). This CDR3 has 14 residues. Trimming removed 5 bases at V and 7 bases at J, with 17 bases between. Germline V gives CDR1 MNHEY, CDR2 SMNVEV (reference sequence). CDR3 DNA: TGTGCCAGCAGTCCCCCGGACGGGGGGGGTGGCTACACCTTC. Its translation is CASSPPDGGGGYTF.

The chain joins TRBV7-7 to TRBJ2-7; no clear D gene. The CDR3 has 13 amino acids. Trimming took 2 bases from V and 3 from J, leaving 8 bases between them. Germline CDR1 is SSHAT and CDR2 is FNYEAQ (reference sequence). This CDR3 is CASSLWPDYEQYF. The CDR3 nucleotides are TGTGCCAGCAGCTTATGGCCGGACTACGAGCAGTACTTC.

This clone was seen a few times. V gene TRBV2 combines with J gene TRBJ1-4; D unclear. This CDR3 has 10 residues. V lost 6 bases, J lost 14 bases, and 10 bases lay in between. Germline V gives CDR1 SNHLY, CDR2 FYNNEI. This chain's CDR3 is CASSGPSLFF. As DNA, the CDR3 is TGTGCCAGCAGCGGTCCCAGTCTGTTTTTT.

This CDR3 reads CASSQRATGSGNTIYF. Written as DNA, the CDR3 is TGTGCCAGCAGTCAACGCGCAACAGGCTCTGGAAACACCATATATTTT. J is TRBJ1-3 and V is TRBV5-4, with TRBD1 as a possible D gene (5 bases). The germline V gene has CDR1 SGHNT and CDR2 YYREEE (reference sequence). V gave up 5 bases and J gave up 0 bases, with 15 bases separating them. The CDR3 runs to 16 residues.

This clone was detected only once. Here the CDR3 DNA reads TGCGCCAGCAGCACCGGACAGGGGGCGGGTAATGAGCAGTTCTTC. Encoded protein: CASSTGQGAGNEQFF. The genes are TRBV5-1 and TRBJ2-1, with 11 nucleotides matching TRBD1. V dropped 4 bases and J dropped 7; count of bases not matched to a gene: 7. CDR1 is SGHRS and CDR2 is YFSETQ in the germline V gene. The CDR3 covers 15 residues.

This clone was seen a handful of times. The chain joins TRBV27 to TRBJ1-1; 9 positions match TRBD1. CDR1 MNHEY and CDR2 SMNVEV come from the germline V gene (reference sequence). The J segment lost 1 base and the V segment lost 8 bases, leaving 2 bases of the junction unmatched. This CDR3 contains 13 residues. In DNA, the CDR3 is TGTGCCAGCCGGGACAGGGAGAACACTGAAGCTTTCTTT. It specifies CASRDRENTEAFF.

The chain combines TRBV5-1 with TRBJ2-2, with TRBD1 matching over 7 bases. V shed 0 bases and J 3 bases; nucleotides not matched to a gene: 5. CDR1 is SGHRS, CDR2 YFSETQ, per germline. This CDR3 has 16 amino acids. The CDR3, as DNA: TGCGCCAGCAGCTTGGCGGACAGGAGCGACACCGGGGAGCTGTTTTTT. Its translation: CASSLADRSDTGELFF.

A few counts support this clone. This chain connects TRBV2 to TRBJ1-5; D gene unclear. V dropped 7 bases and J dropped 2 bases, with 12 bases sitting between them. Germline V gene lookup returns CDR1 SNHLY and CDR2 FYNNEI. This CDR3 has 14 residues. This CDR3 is CASTQQVGNQPQHF. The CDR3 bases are TGTGCCAGCACTCAGCAGGTCGGCAATCAGCCCCAGCATTTT.

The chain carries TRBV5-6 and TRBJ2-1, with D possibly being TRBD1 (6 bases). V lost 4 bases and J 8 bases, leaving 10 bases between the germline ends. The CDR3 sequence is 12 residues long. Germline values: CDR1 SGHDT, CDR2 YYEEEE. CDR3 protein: CASSQQGDEQFF. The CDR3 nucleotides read TGTGCCAGCAGCCAACAGGGAGATGAGCAGTTCTTC.

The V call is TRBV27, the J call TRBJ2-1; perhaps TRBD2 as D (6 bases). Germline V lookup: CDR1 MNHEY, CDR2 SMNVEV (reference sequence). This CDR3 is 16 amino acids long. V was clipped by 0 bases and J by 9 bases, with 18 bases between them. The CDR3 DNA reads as TGTGCCAGCAGTTTATCGACGGGGGACCACGGGCGTGAGCAGTTCTTC. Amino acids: CASSLSTGDHGREQFF.

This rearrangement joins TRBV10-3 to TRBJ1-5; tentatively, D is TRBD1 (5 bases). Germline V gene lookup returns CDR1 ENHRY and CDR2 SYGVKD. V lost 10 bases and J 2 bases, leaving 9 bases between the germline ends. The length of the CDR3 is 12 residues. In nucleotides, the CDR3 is TGTGCCAACGACAGACGCAATCAGCCCCAGCATTTT. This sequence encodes CANDRRNQPQHF.

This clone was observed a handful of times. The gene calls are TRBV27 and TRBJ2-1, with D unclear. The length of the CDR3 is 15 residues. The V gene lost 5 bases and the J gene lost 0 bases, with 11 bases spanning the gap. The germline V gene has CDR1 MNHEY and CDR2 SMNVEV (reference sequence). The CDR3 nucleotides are TGTGCCAGCAGTCACCTATTGAGCTCCTACAATGAGCAGTTCTTC. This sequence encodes CASSHLLSSYNEQFF.

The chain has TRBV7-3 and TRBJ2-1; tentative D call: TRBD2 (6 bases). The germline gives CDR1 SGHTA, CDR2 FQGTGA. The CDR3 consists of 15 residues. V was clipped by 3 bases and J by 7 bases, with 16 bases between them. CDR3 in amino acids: CASSFAGRAPNEQFF. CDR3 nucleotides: TGTGCCAGCAGCTTTGCGGGGCGAGCTCCTAATGAGCAGTTCTTC.

CDR3 sequence: CASLGGYGYTF. CDR3 in DNA: TGTGCCAGCCTAGGGGGATATGGCTACACCTTC. V usage is TRBV19 and J usage is TRBJ1-2; the D gene is possibly TRBD1 (6 bases). V lost 9 bases and J 5 bases, leaving 10 bases between the germline ends. Looked up from germline, CDR1 is LNHDA and CDR2 is SQIVND (reference sequence). The CDR3 length is 11 residues.

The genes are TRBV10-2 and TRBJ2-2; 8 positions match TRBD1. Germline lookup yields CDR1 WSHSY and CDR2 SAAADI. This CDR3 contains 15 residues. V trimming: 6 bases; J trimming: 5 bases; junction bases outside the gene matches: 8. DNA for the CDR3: TGCGCCAGCAGGGAAGGGACAGGCGATACCGGGGAGCTGTTTTTT. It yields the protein CASREGTGDTGELFF.

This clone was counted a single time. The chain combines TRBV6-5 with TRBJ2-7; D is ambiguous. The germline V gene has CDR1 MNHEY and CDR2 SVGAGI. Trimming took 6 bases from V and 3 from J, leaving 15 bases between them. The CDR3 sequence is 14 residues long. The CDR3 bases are TGTGCCAGCAGCGGACCCGGACCTTTCTACGAGCAGTACTTC. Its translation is CASSGPGPFYEQYF.

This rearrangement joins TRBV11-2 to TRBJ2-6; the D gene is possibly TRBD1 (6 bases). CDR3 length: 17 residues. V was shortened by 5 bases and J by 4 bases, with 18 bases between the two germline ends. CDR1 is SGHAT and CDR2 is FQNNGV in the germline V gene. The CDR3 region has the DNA TGTGCCAGCAGCCGTTACAGGGTAATGAGCGGGGCCAACGTCCTGACTTTC. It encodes CASSRYRVMSGANVLTF. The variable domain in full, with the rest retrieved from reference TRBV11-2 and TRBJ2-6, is EAGVAQSPRYKIIEKRQSVAFWCNPISGHATLYWYQQILGQGPKLLIQFQNNGVVDDSQLPKDRFSAERLKGVDSTLKIQPAKLEDSAVYLCASSRYRVMSGANVLTFGAGSRLTVL.

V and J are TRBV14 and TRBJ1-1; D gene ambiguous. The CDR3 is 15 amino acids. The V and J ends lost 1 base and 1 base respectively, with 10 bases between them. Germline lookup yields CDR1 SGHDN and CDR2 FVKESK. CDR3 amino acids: CASSQAYGKNTEAFF. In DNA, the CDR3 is TGTGCCAGCAGCCAAGCTTATGGAAAGAACACTGAAGCTTTCTTT.

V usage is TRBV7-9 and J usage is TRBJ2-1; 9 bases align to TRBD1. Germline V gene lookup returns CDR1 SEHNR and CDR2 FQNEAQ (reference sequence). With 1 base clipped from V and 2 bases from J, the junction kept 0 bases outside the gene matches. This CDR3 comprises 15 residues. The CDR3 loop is CASSLDRGPYNEQFF. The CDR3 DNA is TGTGCCAGCAGCTTAGACAGGGGGCCCTACAATGAGCAGTTCTTC.

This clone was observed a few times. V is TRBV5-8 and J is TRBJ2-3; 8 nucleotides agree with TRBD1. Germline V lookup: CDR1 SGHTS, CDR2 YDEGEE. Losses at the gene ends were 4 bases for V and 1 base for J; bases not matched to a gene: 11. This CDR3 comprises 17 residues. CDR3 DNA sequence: TGTGCCAGCAGCCTGGGGTCGTCGGGACAGGGCACAGATACGCAGTATTTT. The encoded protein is CASSLGSSGQGTDTQYF.

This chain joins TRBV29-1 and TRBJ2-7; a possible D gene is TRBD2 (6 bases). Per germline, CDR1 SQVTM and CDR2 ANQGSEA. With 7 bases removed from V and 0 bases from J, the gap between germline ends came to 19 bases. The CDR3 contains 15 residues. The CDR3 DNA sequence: TGCAGCGCCGAATCCGGGGAGGCGAGCTCCTACGAGCAGTACTTC. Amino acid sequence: CSAESGEASSYEQYF.

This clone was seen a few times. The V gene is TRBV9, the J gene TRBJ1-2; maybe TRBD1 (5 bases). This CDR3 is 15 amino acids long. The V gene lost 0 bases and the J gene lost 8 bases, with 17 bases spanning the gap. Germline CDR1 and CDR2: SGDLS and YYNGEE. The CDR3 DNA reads TGTGCCAGCAGCGTAGTGCCCGGGGGTGGACGGGGCTACACCTTC. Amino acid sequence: CASSVVPGGGRGYTF.

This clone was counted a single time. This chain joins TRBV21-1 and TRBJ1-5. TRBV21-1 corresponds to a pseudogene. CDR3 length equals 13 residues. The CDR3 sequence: CASIRTPDQPQHF. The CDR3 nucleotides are TGTGCCAGCATTCGGACTCCGGATCAGCCCCAGCATTTT.